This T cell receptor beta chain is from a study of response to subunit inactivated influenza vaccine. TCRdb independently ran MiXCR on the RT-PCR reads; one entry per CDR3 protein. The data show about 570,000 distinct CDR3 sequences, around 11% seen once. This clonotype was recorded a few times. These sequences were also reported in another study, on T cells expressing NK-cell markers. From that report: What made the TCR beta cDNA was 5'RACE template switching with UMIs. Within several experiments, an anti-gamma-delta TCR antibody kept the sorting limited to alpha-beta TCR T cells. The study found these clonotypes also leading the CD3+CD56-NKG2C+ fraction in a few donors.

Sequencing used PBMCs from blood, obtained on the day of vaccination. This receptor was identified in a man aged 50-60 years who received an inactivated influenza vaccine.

This chain's CDR3 is CASSTLTSGSYNEQFF. The CDR3 DNA sequence: TGTGCCAGCAGTACCCTGACTAGCGGGAGCTACAATGAGCAGTTCTTC. This chain connects TRBV28 to TRBJ2-1; 12 nucleotides agree with TRBD2. The CDR3 runs 16 residues. CDR1 is MDHEN and CDR2 is SYDVKM in the germline V gene. Unmatched junction bases numbered 5, after V lost 5 bases and J lost 3 bases. Using reference TRBV28 and TRBJ2-1 for the parts outside the CDR3, the full variable domain is DVKVTQSSRYLVKRTGEKVFLECVQDMDHENMFWYRQDPGLGLRLIYFSYDVKMKEKGDIPEGYSVSREKKERFSLILESASTNQTSMYLCASSTLTSGSYNEQFFGPGTRLTVL.